The 22 T cell receptor beta chains below come from one sample, sequenced in a study of OX40 agonist ivuxolimab in advanced cancers. The method was the immunoSEQ multiplex PCR assay. As stored in TCRdb, this immuneACCESS dataset retains in-frame rearrangements with V and J assigned. A fraction of the clones does not appear; measured against another copy, unresolved V genes explain less than half of the discrepancy, and the remainder lacks a known reason. This sample holds about 91,000 clones; 65% to 90% were observed only once. Around 2% of the sample is taken by the ten largest. This material consisted of CD4+ or CD8+ T cells sorted from blood, taken in a trial of the OX40 agonist ivuxolimab. The source of these receptors is an adult with an advanced solid tumor such as melanoma, head and neck, liver or kidney cancer.

The chain is built from TRBV18 and TRBJ2-7; D is uncertain. This CDR3 comprises 13 residues. Germline V gene sequence: CDR1 KGHSH, CDR2 LQKENI. The germline V and J ends were trimmed by 2 bases and 6 bases, with 11 bases remaining between them. The CDR3 DNA sequence: TGTGCCAGCTCACCAAAGGGTCTCGGCGAGCAGTACTTC. It translates to CASSPKGLGEQYF.

The rearrangement uses TRBV29-1 and TRBJ2-6; D gene ambiguous. The germline CDR1 and CDR2 sequences are SQVTM and ANQGSEA. The CDR3 sequence is 13 residues long. The ends were cut back, 5 bases at V and 2 bases at J, with 7 bases in the middle. As DNA, the CDR3 is TGCAGCGTTCTTGAGGCTGGGGCCAACGTCCTGACTTTC. Protein sequence: CSVLEAGANVLTF.

The chain uses TRBV6-6 and TRBJ2-7; a weak D match, TRBD2 (6 bases). Germline CDR1 and CDR2: MNHNY and SVGAGI (reference sequence). This CDR3 is 10 amino acids long. V lost 10 bases and J 6 bases, leaving 10 bases between the germline ends. The CDR3, as DNA: TGTGCCACGGGAGACGGCGAGCAGTACTTC. Its protein product is CATGDGEQYF.

This clone was picked up one time. The rearrangement links TRBV30 to TRBJ1-6; D unresolved. Germline V gives CDR1 GTSNPN, CDR2 SVGIG (reference sequence). The CDR3 length is 13 residues. V shed 7 bases and J shed 5 bases, with 12 bases lying between them. CDR3: CASRWDHNSPLHF. The CDR3 DNA reads as TGTGCCTCCCGCTGGGATCATAATTCACCCCTCCACTTT.

Points on this clone: Relative to the germline gene, one junction end is altered; a read error may explain this. The rearrangement links TRBV18 to TRBJ1-4; D gene ambiguous. Germline V gene data show CDR1 as KGHSH and CDR2 as LQKENI. There are 18 residues in the CDR3. The CDR3 DNA follows: TGTGCCAGCTCAGCACCTGAGTTCCTAAGGGAAAGGAATGAAAAACTGTTTTTT. This sequence encodes CASSAPEFLRERNEKLFF.

The genes are TRBV19 and TRBJ2-7; D call uncertain. There are 14 residues in the CDR3. V was clipped by 3 bases and J by 4 bases, with 13 bases between them. From germline, CDR1 is LNHDA and CDR2 SQIVND (reference sequence). The CDR3 region has the DNA TGTGCCAGTAGTATGGGTCTAGACTTTTACGAGCAGTACTTC. It specifies CASSMGLDFYEQYF.

The rearrangement uses TRBV18 and TRBJ1-3, with D possibly matching TRBD1 (6 bases). The germline V and J ends were trimmed by 0 bases and 3 bases, with 9 bases remaining between them. This CDR3 region has 15 residues. The germline CDR1 and CDR2 sequences are KGHSH and LQKENI. The DNA of the CDR3 is TGTGCCAGCTCACCACCACAGGGATTTGGAAACACCATATATTTT. This encodes CASSPPQGFGNTIYF.

This chain joins TRBV5-6 and TRBJ2-5; possible D gene TRBD2, 6 bases. CDR3 length: 11 residues. With 4 bases removed from V and 5 bases from J, the gap between germline ends came to 6 bases. CDR1 is SGHDT, CDR2 YYEEEE, per germline. As DNA, the CDR3 is TGTGCCAGCAGCCTAGCGGAGACCCAGTACTTC. Protein product: CASSLAETQYF.

The chain combines TRBV6-1 with TRBJ1-5; D perhaps matches TRBD1 (6 bases). Germline CDR1 MNHNS, CDR2 SASEGT. V lost 4 bases and J 0 bases, leaving 7 bases between the germline ends. The CDR3 sequence is 14 residues long. Here the CDR3 reads CASSAGHSNQPQHF. The CDR3 DNA is TGTGCCAGCAGTGCGGGACATAGCAATCAGCCCCAGCATTTT.

This clone was observed a single time. This chain links TRBV21-1 with TRBJ1-3; whether TRBD1, the table's D call, matches the DNA was not checked. TRBV21-1 is shown as a pseudogene. There are 18 residues in the CDR3. The CDR3 bases are TGTGCCAGCACCAAAACGGGACAGGGTATGATATCTGAAAACACCATATATTTT. It codes for CASTKTGQGMISENTIYF.

The V gene is TRBV14, the J gene TRBJ2-1, with 11 bases matching TRBD2. The CDR3 spans 16 residues. Trimming took 0 bases from V and 9 from J; bases not matched to a gene: 7. The V gene's germline CDR1 is SGHDN and CDR2 FVKESK. In DNA, the CDR3 is TGTGCCAGCAGCCAAGATGGGAGACTAGCGGGGATTGAGCAGTTCTTC. Protein: CASSQDGRLAGIEQFF.

This chain joins TRBV7-3 and TRBJ1-5; D is possibly TRBD1 (6 bases). Trimming took off 0 bases at V and 5 bases at J, with 17 bases between the two ends. Germline values: CDR1 SGHTA, CDR2 FQGTGA. This CDR3 region has 17 residues. The CDR3 is CASSLTCTGREDQPQHF. The CDR3 bases are TGTGCCAGCAGCTTAACCTGTACAGGGAGAGAGGATCAGCCCCAGCATTTT.

The J gene is TRBJ1-5, the V gene TRBV2; D gene unclear. This CDR3 has 13 residues. Germline assignment: CDR1 SNHLY and CDR2 FYNNEI. Deletions cut 5 bases from V and 5 bases from J, with 10 bases between. CDR3 loop: CASSYSGDQPQHF. DNA for the CDR3: TGTGCCAGCAGTTACAGCGGGGATCAGCCCCAGCATTTT.

The CDR3 DNA follows: TGTGCCACCCTGTACCAAGAGACCCAGTACTTC. Translated, it gives CATLYQETQYF. The gene calls are TRBV18 and TRBJ2-5, with D hard to call. Trimming left V 10 bases short and J 0 bases short, with 6 bases between. The V gene's germline CDR1 is KGHSH and CDR2 LQKENI. The CDR3 has 11 amino acids.

Here the CDR3 DNA reads TGCGCCAGCAGCCAAGTGACTAGCGGACCGAACACCGGGGAGCTGTTTTTT. It is translated as CASSQVTSGPNTGELFF. This rearrangement joins TRBV4-1 to TRBJ2-2, with 9 bases matching TRBD2. Germline CDR1 MGHRA, CDR2 YSYEKL. Germline trimming cut 1 base from V and 0 bases from J; bases unmatched to any gene: 3. This CDR3 region has 17 residues.

The chain recombines TRBV11-3 with TRBJ2-3; D remains unclear. Germline V gives CDR1 SGHNT, CDR2 YENEEA. V was clipped by 4 bases and J by 3 bases, with 5 bases between them. The CDR3 extends over 12 amino acids. The CDR3 DNA reads TGTGCCAGCAGCTCGGCGACAGATACGCAGTATTTT. As protein: CASSSATDTQYF.

This clone has a single count. The chain links TRBV10-3 to TRBJ2-1; 9 bases align to TRBD2. V gave up 4 bases and J gave up 5 bases; unmatched junction bases: 3. Looked up from germline, CDR1 is ENHRY and CDR2 is SYGVKD. CDR3 length: 14 residues. CDR3 loop: CAISASSGDNEQFF. The CDR3 bases are TGTGCCATCAGTGCGTCTAGCGGGGACAATGAGCAGTTCTTC.

This clone was seen more than once but under ten times. The rearrangement joins TRBV5-6 to TRBJ1-6, with no clear D. V lost 1 base to trimming and J lost 10 bases, with 12 bases between them. CDR3 length: 14 amino acids. Germline V lookup: CDR1 SGHDT, CDR2 YYEEEE. The CDR3 region is CASSLTGIFSPLHF. CDR3 bases: TGTGCCAGCAGCTTGACTGGGATTTTCTCACCCCTCCACTTT.

As regards this clone: At the DNA level, this CDR3 is encoded by other sequences in the same sample as well. In DNA, the CDR3 is TGTGCCAGCAGCTTCTCGGGGACCGGGGAGCTGTTTTTT. Translating it yields CASSFSGTGELFF. V gene TRBV7-3 combines with J gene TRBJ2-2, with TRBD2 as a possible D gene (5 bases). This CDR3 region has 13 residues. CDR1 is SGHTA and CDR2 is FQGTGA in the germline V gene. Trimming shortened V by 3 bases and J by 5 bases, and 7 bases separated the two germline ends.

The chain combines TRBV11-1 with TRBJ2-1; perhaps D is TRBD1 or TRBD2 (5 bases each). The ends were cut back, 2 bases at V and 12 bases at J, with 17 bases in the middle. CDR1 and CDR2 (germline): SGHAT, FQDESV (reference sequence). This CDR3 region has 14 residues. The CDR3 nucleotides read TGTGCCAGCAGCTTATTTGGGACCCCCCTAGGGCAGTTCTTC. Translating it yields CASSLFGTPLGQFF.

V is TRBV10-3 and J is TRBJ2-2; D is perhaps TRBD2 (6 bases). CDR1 and CDR2 (germline): ENHRY, SYGVKD. This CDR3 comprises 16 residues. Trimming stripped 2 bases from V and 0 bases from J, with 10 bases between. CDR3 bases: TGTGCCATCAGTGAGACTAGCCCCGCGAACACCGGGGAGCTGTTTTTT. This gives the protein CAISETSPANTGELFF.

This chain connects TRBV2 to TRBJ2-2; 11 bases are a match to TRBD2. The V gene's germline CDR1 is SNHLY and CDR2 FYNNEI. With 5 bases clipped from V and 6 bases from J, the junction kept 8 bases outside the gene matches. The CDR3 is made up of 16 amino acids. As DNA, the CDR3 is TGTGCCAGCAGTTCCCGACTAGCGGGAACGGCCGGGGAGCTGTTTTTT. Translation gives CASSSRLAGTAGELFF.